What follows describes a single T cell receptor beta chain. Antigen unknown. This sample is part of a study of T cells expressing NK-cell markers. Study-wide background: The TCR beta repertoires originated in sorted CD3+CD56+NKG2C+, CD3+CD56+NKG2C- and CD3+CD56-NKG2C+ T cells.

TCRdb reworked the 5' RACE reads into one entry per CDR3 protein, no DNA. This sample contains hundreds of thousands of distinct CDR3 sequences. General study results and limits: Clones of NKG2C+ T cells that had expanded were of unclear HCMV specificity. In four donors, these clonotypes also led the CD3+CD56-NKG2C+ fraction.

There are 13 residues in the CDR3. Sequencing input: blood T cells: a sorted CD56 or NKG2C T cell subset, CD4+ or CD8+ T cells, or bulk PBMC T cells (not recorded which). The J gene is TRBJ2-7, the V gene TRBV12-3 or TRBV12-4. The origin of this receptor is a woman between 18 and 75 years old in good health. The CDR3 region is CASRSGESYEQYF.